A single sample gave rise to the 31 T cell receptor beta chains below, sequenced in a study of technical replicates of blood from several donors. Assay: immunoSEQ multiplex PCR; the TCRdb copy retains only in-frame clones and omits some. The sample consists of tens of thousands of clones, roughly 94% of them appearing once. The source material was T cells isolated from PBMCs. All receptors come from a human donor in good health.

The chain has TRBV6-7 and TRBJ2-1, with 12 positions matching TRBD2. TRBV6-7 is designated an ORF whose function remains uncertain. The CDR3 contains 18 residues. Losses at the gene ends were 6 bases for V and 3 bases for J; bases not matched to a gene: 12. This chain's CDR3 is CASRSPSGRAPYYNEQFF. The DNA for the CDR3 is TGTGCCAGCAGGTCGCCTAGCGGGAGGGCACCTTACTACAATGAGCAGTTCTTC.

The chain combines TRBV7-8 with TRBJ2-7; TRBD1 aligns across 7 bases. CDR3 length: 14 residues. After removal of 3 bases from V and 3 bases from J, the junction contained 5 bases not matched to a gene. Germline V lookup: CDR1 SGHVS, CDR2 FQNEAQ. The CDR3 bases are TGTGCCAGCAGCTTGCGCGACAGGGTCTACGAGCAGTACTTC. Its translation is CASSLRDRVYEQYF.

The chain couples TRBV27 to TRBJ1-5; D perhaps matches TRBD1 (5 bases). The CDR3 covers 15 residues. The V end was cut by 3 bases, the J end by 0 bases, with 9 bases between. From germline, CDR1 is MNHEY and CDR2 SMNVEV (reference sequence). CDR3 in DNA: TGTGCCAGCAGTTTTGACAGAAATAGCAATCAGCCCCAGCATTTT. This sequence encodes CASSFDRNSNQPQHF.

A remark on this clone: The junction departs from germline at one end; a sequencing error may be responsible. As DNA, the CDR3 is TGTGCCAGCAGGTACGGGAGCTCCTTCGAGCAGTACTTC. Residues: CASRYGSSFEQYF. The rearrangement links TRBV7-3 to TRBJ2-7; D possibly corresponds to TRBD2 (6 bases). Germline lookup yields CDR1 SGHTA and CDR2 FQGTGA. This CDR3 has 13 amino acids.

The chain uses TRBV9 and TRBJ1-5, with D maybe TRBD1 (5 bases). Germline loops: CDR1 SGDLS, CDR2 YYNGEE. The ends were cut back, 0 bases at V and 2 bases at J, with 9 bases in the middle. The CDR3 runs to 15 residues. The CDR3 region has the DNA TGTGCCAGCAGCGTAGATGGGGCCGGCAATCAGCCCCAGCATTTT. Protein product: CASSVDGAGNQPQHF.

This chain uses TRBV25-1 with TRBJ2-2; TRBD2 agrees at 7 bases. Looked up from germline, CDR1 is MGHDK and CDR2 is SYGVNS. The CDR3 has 15 amino acids. With 7 bases clipped from V and 0 bases from J, the junction kept 5 bases outside the gene matches. CDR3 protein: CASIPGGANTGELFF. The CDR3 region has the DNA TGTGCCAGCATCCCGGGGGGAGCGAACACCGGGGAGCTGTTTTTT.

This chain's CDR3 is CASSHGRDYGYTF. CDR3 DNA: TGTGCCAGCAGTCATGGGAGGGACTATGGCTACACCTTC. The chain has TRBV28 and TRBJ1-2; the D is unclear. This CDR3 spans 13 amino acids. Trimming shortened V by 5 bases and J by 3 bases, and 10 bases separated the two germline ends. Germline V gene sequence: CDR1 MDHEN, CDR2 SYDVKM.

V is TRBV5-1 and J is TRBJ1-2, with unresolved D. CDR1 and CDR2 (germline): SGHRS, YFSETQ. This CDR3 spans 13 amino acids. Deletions cut 4 bases from V and 10 bases from J, with 17 bases between. Written as DNA, the CDR3 is TGCGCCAGCAGCGGGTCCCTGGGTGGAGCCTACACCTTC. Amino acids: CASSGSLGGAYTF. The full variable domain, its missing parts supplied by reference TRBV5-1 and TRBJ1-2, is KAGVTQTPRYLIKTRGQQVTLSCSPISGHRSVSWYQQTPGQGLQFLFEYFSETQRNKGNFPGRFSGRQFSNSRSEMNVSTLELGDSALYLCASSGSLGGAYTFGSGTRLTVV.

The chain joins TRBV19 to TRBJ2-3; 7 nucleotides match TRBD2. The CDR3 sequence is 14 residues long. Germline values: CDR1 LNHDA, CDR2 SQIVND (reference sequence). With V trimmed by 10 bases and J by 3 bases, 10 bases remained unmatched. Written as DNA, the CDR3 is TGTGCCACCATGGGCGGGAGTGTTACAGATACGCAGTATTTT. Its protein product is CATMGGSVTDTQYF.

The genes are TRBV6-6 and TRBJ1-5; D gene ambiguous. The CDR3 is made up of 15 amino acids. Germline values: CDR1 MNHNY, CDR2 SVGAGI (reference sequence). With 2 bases removed from V and 0 bases from J, the gap between germline ends came to 8 bases. The CDR3 region is CASSYRVDSNQPQHF. CDR3 coding DNA: TGTGCCAGCAGTTACCGGGTGGATAGCAATCAGCCCCAGCATTTT.

In its sample, this clone was seen once. The J gene is TRBJ2-3, the V gene TRBV19; D may be TRBD1 (7 bases). Per germline, CDR1 LNHDA and CDR2 SQIVND (reference sequence). This CDR3 is built from 12 residues. V was pared by 4 bases and J by 13 bases, with 15 bases between. The CDR3 coding sequence is TGTGCCAGTAGTACAGGGGGACAGCGGGAGTATTTT. This sequence encodes CASSTGGQREYF.

The rearrangement links TRBV4-2 to TRBJ2-7; TRBD1 might be the D (6 bases). This CDR3 is built from 13 residues. V dropped 3 bases and J dropped 5 bases, with 11 bases sitting between them. Germline V CDR1 and CDR2: LGHNA, YNFKEQ. CDR3 amino acids: CASSQAGAHEQYF. CDR3 in DNA: TGTGCCAGCAGCCAGGCAGGGGCCCACGAGCAGTACTTC.

The chain joins TRBV7-8 to TRBJ2-7; TRBD1 aligns across 11 bases. Germline values: CDR1 SGHVS, CDR2 FQNEAQ. V gave up 4 bases and J gave up 6 bases; unmatched junction bases: 11. The CDR3 loop spans 16 amino acids. Here the CDR3 reads CASSWTGGEGRSEQYF. The CDR3 nucleotides read TGTGCCAGCAGCTGGACAGGGGGCGAGGGGAGGTCCGAGCAGTACTTC. Filled out from reference TRBV7-8 and TRBJ2-7, the complete variable domain reads GAGVSQSPRYKVAKRGQDVALRCDPISGHVSLFWYQQALGQGPEFLTYFQNEAQLDKSGLPSDRFFAERPEGSVSTLKIQRTQQEDSAVYLCASSWTGGEGRSEQYFGPGTRLTVT.

This chain connects TRBV6-5 to TRBJ2-7, with D possibly being TRBD1 (6 bases). CDR1 and CDR2 from the germline V gene are MNHEY and SVGAGI. V was cut by 4 bases and J by 4 bases, with 14 bases left in between. The CDR3 covers 14 residues. CDR3 sequence: CASSSGPQGYEQYF. As DNA, the CDR3 is TGTGCCAGCAGTTCCGGACCCCAGGGGTACGAGCAGTACTTC.

This chain uses TRBV2 with TRBJ2-1, with D possibly being TRBD1 (6 bases). Trimming shortened V by 6 bases and J by 7 bases, and 10 bases separated the two germline ends. CDR1 and CDR2 (germline): SNHLY, FYNNEI. CDR3 length: 12 residues. CDR3 DNA: TGTGCCAGCAGCTCGGGACAAAATGAGCAGTTCTTC. Amino acids: CASSSGQNEQFF.

The chain carries TRBV11-2 and TRBJ2-3; D perhaps matches TRBD2 (6 bases). This CDR3 contains 15 residues. V was cut by 2 bases and J by 2 bases, with 11 bases left in between. Germline assignment: CDR1 SGHAT and CDR2 FQNNGV. The chain's CDR3 is CASSLFAGYTDTQYF. The CDR3 DNA reads TGTGCCAGCAGCTTATTCGCGGGGTACACAGATACGCAGTATTTT.

The chain is built from TRBV19 and TRBJ1-3, with D unresolved. Germline-derived CDR1 and CDR2 are LNHDA and SQIVND (reference sequence). CDR3 length: 15 residues. V was pared by 1 base and J by 2 bases, with 9 bases between. For the CDR3, the DNA is TGTGCCAGTAGTATAGCCGAGGAAACTGGAAACACCATATATTTT. As protein: CASSIAEETGNTIYF. The whole variable domain, remainder taken from reference TRBV19 and TRBJ1-3, is DGGITQSPKYLFRKEGQNVTLSCEQNLNHDAMYWYRQDPGQGLRLIYYSQIVNDFQKGDIAEGYSVSREKKESFPLTVTSAQKNPTAFYLCASSIAEETGNTIYFGEGSWLTVV.

In this sample, this clone turned up a few times. This chain uses TRBV27 with TRBJ1-1; D gene ambiguous. This CDR3 comprises 13 residues. Germline assignment: CDR1 MNHEY and CDR2 SMNVEV (reference sequence). The V gene lost 6 bases and the J gene lost 1 base, with 9 bases spanning the gap. CDR3 amino acids: CASSVQWNTEAFF. CDR3 bases: TGTGCCAGCAGCGTCCAGTGGAACACTGAAGCTTTCTTT.

The V and J genes are TRBV29-1 and TRBJ1-3; 11 nucleotides agree with TRBD1. The V and J ends lost 6 bases and 4 bases, in that order; junction bases with no gene match: 8. Germline V gene sequence: CDR1 SQVTM, CDR2 ANQGSEA. The CDR3 covers 15 residues. The CDR3: CSVGLGTGGGNTIYF. CDR3 sequence (DNA): TGCAGCGTCGGCCTGGGGACAGGGGGAGGAAACACCATATATTTT.

V and J are TRBV27 and TRBJ2-5; 10 nucleotides line up with TRBD2. With V trimmed by 5 bases and J by 5 bases, 8 bases remained unmatched. There are 15 residues in the CDR3. Germline V lookup: CDR1 MNHEY, CDR2 SMNVEV (reference sequence). The CDR3 is CASSSGRALRETQYF. DNA of the CDR3: TGTGCCAGCAGTAGCGGGAGGGCCCTTAGGGAGACCCAGTACTTC.

The V gene is TRBV5-1, the J gene TRBJ2-2, with D possibly TRBD2 on 7 matching bases. The CDR3 length is 15 residues. V lost 0 bases and J lost 9, with 15 bases in between. CDR1 SGHRS and CDR2 YFSETQ come from the germline V gene. The CDR3 sequence: CASSLGPGGSRELFF. The CDR3 DNA reads TGCGCCAGCAGCTTGGGTCCGGGGGGCAGCCGGGAGCTGTTTTTT.

V usage is TRBV5-1 and J usage is TRBJ2-7; 8 nucleotides align to TRBD2. CDR1 and CDR2 (germline): SGHRS, YFSETQ. V dropped 4 bases and J dropped 1; count of bases not matched to a gene: 7. The CDR3 is made up of 15 amino acids. This chain's CDR3 is CASSRIGGESYEQYF. CDR3 nucleotides: TGCGCCAGCAGCCGTATCGGGGGGGAATCCTACGAGCAGTACTTC.

The V gene is TRBV5-1, the J gene TRBJ2-3; 9 nucleotides line up with TRBD2. Germline V gene data show CDR1 as SGHRS and CDR2 as YFSETQ. Trimming at V came to 1 base and at J to 5 bases, leaving 8 bases not matched to a gene. The CDR3 runs to 16 residues. Here the CDR3 DNA reads TGCGCCAGCAGCTTGCTAGCGGGAAATTGGGTAGATACGCAGTATTTT. It encodes CASSLLAGNWVDTQYF. The variable domain in full, completed from reference TRBV5-1 and TRBJ2-3, reads KAGVTQTPRYLIKTRGQQVTLSCSPISGHRSVSWYQQTPGQGLQFLFEYFSETQRNKGNFPGRFSGRQFSNSRSEMNVSTLELGDSALYLCASSLLAGNWVDTQYFGPGTRLTVL.

The V call is TRBV5-1, the J call TRBJ2-6, with TRBD1 matching 7 bases. Germline V gene sequence: CDR1 SGHRS, CDR2 YFSETQ. V was pared by 1 base and J by 4 bases, with 8 bases of the junction left unmatched. This CDR3 has 17 amino acids. CDR3 DNA: TGCGCCAGCAGCTTGAAACAGGGGTCTATGGGGGCCAACGTCCTGACTTTC. Its protein product is CASSLKQGSMGANVLTF.

CDR3 sequence reads: CASSLDAGGWNEQYF. CDR3 coding DNA: TGTGCCAGCAGCTTAGATGCGGGAGGATGGAACGAGCAGTACTTC. The chain joins TRBV7-6 to TRBJ2-7, with 8 bases identical to TRBD2. The CDR3 is made up of 15 amino acids. After removal of 1 base from V and 5 bases from J, the junction contained 7 bases not matched to a gene. Germline-derived CDR1 and CDR2 are SGHVS and FNYEAQ.

CDR3: CAISEPPGTEAFF. The DNA of the CDR3 is TGTGCCATCAGTGAGCCACCGGGGACTGAAGCTTTCTTT. V and J are TRBV10-3 and TRBJ1-1; no clear D. This CDR3 is built from 13 residues. The V gene lost 2 bases and the J gene lost 5 bases, with 9 bases spanning the gap. Germline-derived CDR1 and CDR2 are ENHRY and SYGVKD.

This chain uses TRBV28 with TRBJ2-1; 14 positions agree with TRBD2. The CDR3 consists of 19 residues. The germline gives CDR1 MDHEN, CDR2 SYDVKM. J was trimmed by 2 bases and V by 4 bases; bases with no gene match: 10. The CDR3 nucleotides read TGTGCCAGCAGTTACCCTGGGACTAGCGGGAGTGAGACCTACAATGAGCAGTTCTTC. Protein product: CASSYPGTSGSETYNEQFF.

The chain uses TRBV14 and TRBJ2-5, with 8 bases identical to TRBD2. Germline trimming cut 2 bases from V and 0 bases from J; bases unmatched to any gene: 5. Germline V CDR1 and CDR2: SGHDN, FVKESK. The CDR3 runs to 16 residues. CDR3 amino acids: CASSQLAGHYQETQYF. In DNA form, the CDR3 reads TGTGCCAGCAGCCAATTAGCGGGACATTACCAAGAGACCCAGTACTTC.

The chain uses TRBV11-2 and TRBJ1-3; D not resolved. Germline assignment: CDR1 SGHAT and CDR2 FQNNGV. With 4 bases removed from V and 0 bases from J, the gap between germline ends came to 4 bases. CDR3 length: 13 amino acids. The CDR3 loop reads CASSSLSGNTIYF. The CDR3 DNA follows: TGTGCCAGCAGCTCCCTCTCTGGAAACACCATATATTTT.

The J gene is TRBJ2-3, the V gene TRBV7-6, with 12 bases identical to TRBD2. Germline trimming cut 5 bases from V and 3 bases from J; bases unmatched to any gene: 3. The CDR3 has 15 residues. Germline CDR1 SGHVS, CDR2 FNYEAQ. CDR3 nucleotides: TGTGCCAGCAGCCCTAGCGGGAGGGAGACAGATACGCAGTATTTT. The encoded protein is CASSPSGRETDTQYF.

The chain combines TRBV5-6 with TRBJ2-7; D gene unclear. V was clipped by 4 bases and J by 0 bases, with 14 bases between them. CDR1 and CDR2 (germline): SGHDT, YYEEEE. This CDR3 is built from 15 residues. The CDR3: CASSPPLGDSYEQYF. As DNA, the CDR3 is TGTGCCAGCAGCCCCCCCTTGGGCGACTCCTACGAGCAGTACTTC.